A single sample gave rise to the 3 T cell receptor beta chains below, sequenced in a study of OX40 agonist ivuxolimab in advanced cancers. TCRdb keeps only in-frame clones here, not all; method: immunoSEQ multiplex PCR. The table has about 67,000 clones, 70% to 90% seen once; the top ten hold approximately 0.68%. Here the sequenced sample was CD4+ or CD8+ T cells sorted from blood, taken in a trial of the OX40 agonist ivuxolimab. The receptors were gathered from an adult with an advanced solid tumor such as melanoma, head and neck, liver or kidney cancer.

J is TRBJ1-2 and V is TRBV7-2; 8 nucleotides line up with TRBD1. In germline, CDR1 is SGHTA, CDR2 FQGNSA. The CDR3 sequence is 16 residues long. Trimming removed 5 bases from V and 7 bases from J; junction bases left unmatched: 15. CDR3 protein: CASSPSRQGQIGGYTF. CDR3 nucleotide sequence: TGTGCCAGCAGCCCCTCAAGACAGGGGCAAATTGGTGGCTACACCTTC.

The chain couples TRBV29-1 to TRBJ2-5; 9 bases match TRBD2. The CDR3 extends over 15 amino acids. From germline, CDR1 is SQVTM and CDR2 ANQGSEA. V lost 6 bases and J lost 9; bases outside the gene matches: 17. The CDR3: CSVGPRVSGGSPQYF. The CDR3 DNA sequence: TGCAGCGTCGGACCCCGAGTGAGCGGGGGGTCCCCCCAGTACTTC.

The chain employs TRBV19 and TRBJ2-2, with no clear D. The V and J ends lost 3 bases and 0 bases respectively, with 11 bases between them. CDR1 is LNHDA, CDR2 SQIVND, per germline (reference sequence). The CDR3 loop spans 16 amino acids. The CDR3 loop is CASSMGNVPNTGELFF. The CDR3 nucleotides read TGTGCCAGTAGTATGGGGAACGTCCCGAACACCGGGGAGCTGTTTTTT. Looking up the rest from reference TRBV19 and TRBJ2-2 gives the full variable domain: DGGITQSPKYLFRKEGQNVTLSCEQNLNHDAMYWYRQDPGQGLRLIYYSQIVNDFQKGDIAEGYSVSREKKESFPLTVTSAQKNPTAFYLCASSMGNVPNTGELFFGEGSRLTVL.